The clone carrying this T cell receptor beta chain has a handful of counts. Its specificity is not known. Trimming removed 8 bases at V and 3 bases at J, with 14 bases between. This CDR3 contains 13 residues. Germline CDR1 reads MRHNA; CDR2 reads SNTAGT. Researchers took RNA transcripts and amplified the TCR beta CDR3 regions from them. A set of HTBI primers served as the primers for a first-round RT-PCR of the TCR CDR3. TCRdb reanalysed the multiplex PCR reads using MiXCR and keeps one entry per CDR3 protein. The data show 250,000 to 350,000 distinct CDR3 sequences, 15% to 20% seen once. This specimen comes from a study of T cells in Graves' hyperthyroidism and ophthalmopathy. The overall study: Peripheral blood sampling occurred at initial diagnosis, before any treatment.

Study-level points and caveats: Among thyroid clonotypes expanded above 0.001, most also appeared in blood. Classification by a 13 V-J model distinguished ophthalmopathy from stable hyperthyroidism. Median prediction lead before ophthalmopathy onset was about 6.5 months with the model.

This chain connects TRBV6-4 to TRBJ2-7, with D unresolved. Material for sequencing was blood. The source is a young man with Graves' hyperthyroidism. The CDR3 loop reads CASFLLVSYEQYF. CDR3 bases: TGTGCCAGCTTTCTCCTAGTAAGCTACGAGCAGTACTTC.